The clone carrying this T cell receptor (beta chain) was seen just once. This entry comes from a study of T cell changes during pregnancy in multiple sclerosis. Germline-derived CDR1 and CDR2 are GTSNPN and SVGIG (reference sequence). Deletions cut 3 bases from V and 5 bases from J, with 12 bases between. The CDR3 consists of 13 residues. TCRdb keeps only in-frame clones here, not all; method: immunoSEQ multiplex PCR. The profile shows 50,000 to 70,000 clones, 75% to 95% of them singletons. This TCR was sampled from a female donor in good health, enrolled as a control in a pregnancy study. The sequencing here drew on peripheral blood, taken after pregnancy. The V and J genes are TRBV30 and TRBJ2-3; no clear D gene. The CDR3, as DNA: TGTGCCTGGAGCGTATTGACGGGAGATACGCAGTATTTT. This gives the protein CAWSVLTGDTQYF.